This T cell receptor beta chain was profiled in a study of post-analysis software for immune sequencing data. General study findings and limits: Controls showed significantly higher normalized Chao1 diversity than did multiple sclerosis patients. With TRBV5-6, TRBV5-1 and TRBV20-1 included, roughly five TRBV segments were more frequent in patients than in controls. Samples sharing a preparation batch grouped tightly together when assessed by F measure.

Comment on this clonotype: The antigen is not known.

The CDR3 totals 13 residues. In germline, CDR1 is LGHDT, CDR2 YNNKEL (reference sequence). Researchers reported that TCR beta cDNA libraries carried unique molecular identifiers. Researchers reported about 500,000 cDNA molecules coming from roughly 0.93 to 9.6 million T cells. MiXCR, applied by TCRdb to the PCR reads, yields one record per CDR3 protein. There are almost 700,000 distinct CDR3 sequences in the sample; approximately 59% occur only once, and approximately 11% lies in the top ten. This receptor was identified in a girl aged 2 to 9 with multiple sclerosis. V and J are TRBV3-1 and TRBJ2-5; the D call may be TRBD1 or TRBD2 (5 bases each). Gene TRBJ2-4 matches the end of the DNA better, so the J call may be wrong. Sequencing was performed on blood. The CDR3 coding sequence is TGTGCCAGCAGCCAAGAGGGGCGGGACATTCAGTACTTC. It encodes CASSQEGRDIQYF.